What follows describes a single TCR beta chain. Vbeta (60) and Jbeta (13) primers were used in the PCR. Sequencing used immunoSEQ multiplex PCR; TCRdb keeps in-frame clones, though not all of them. This table holds 100,000 to 150,000 clones, approximately 80% found once. This sample is drawn from a study of cytomegalovirus exposure and HLA in healthy donors. V shed 2 bases and J shed 5 bases, with 7 bases lying between them. Germline CDR1 and CDR2: SGHNT and YENEEA. CDR3 length: 13 residues. The TCR originated in a female donor in good health and CMV-seronegative. This rearrangement joins TRBV11-3 to TRBJ2-1, with a weak D call TRBD1 (6 bases). Source material: PBMCs. In DNA, the CDR3 is TGTGCCAGCAGCTTAAACAGGGACAATGAGCAGTTCTTC. It encodes CASSLNRDNEQFF.